Below, 8 T cell receptor beta chains from the same sample are listed, as sequenced in a study of Ad26.COV2.S vaccination and SARS-CoV-2 variants. Using immunoSEQ multiplex PCR, the repertoire was profiled, and TCRdb retains in-frame clones only, with some absent. The sample holds over 110,000 clones, roughly 88% seen once. The sample was peripheral blood, taken after recovery from COVID-19. The receptors stem from a human donor who had recovered from COVID-19.

The J gene is TRBJ1-4, the V gene TRBV30; D possibly corresponds to TRBD1 (5 bases). This CDR3 comprises 14 residues. Trimming pared 4 bases from V and 3 bases from J, leaving 12 bases between. Germline lookup yields CDR1 GTSNPN and CDR2 SVGIG (reference sequence). The CDR3 protein is CAWNSGTANEKLFF. The CDR3 DNA reads as TGTGCCTGGAACTCCGGGACGGCTAATGAAAAACTGTTTTTT. The full variable domain, rest sourced from reference TRBV30 and TRBJ1-4, is SQTIHQWPATLVQPVGSPLSLECTVEGTSNPNLYWYRQAAGRGLQLLFYSVGIGQISSEVPQNLSASRPQDRQFILSSKKLLLSDSGFYLCAWNSGTANEKLFFGSGTQLSVL.

The rearrangement links TRBV28 to TRBJ1-3; D is undetermined. This CDR3 has 13 amino acids. Trimming left V 8 bases short and J 0 bases short, with 8 bases between. From germline, CDR1 is MDHEN and CDR2 SYDVKM. CDR3: CASQRSSGNTIYF. The CDR3 coding sequence is TGTGCCAGCCAGAGGAGCTCTGGAAACACCATATATTTT.

The chain has TRBV18 and TRBJ1-5; TRBD1 matches 7 bases. V lost 3 bases and J lost 7; bases outside the gene matches: 9. Germline CDR1 and CDR2: KGHSH and LQKENI. CDR3 size: 15 residues. The CDR3 region is CASSPGTVRGQPQHF. The DNA for the CDR3 is TGTGCCAGCTCACCTGGGACAGTAAGGGGACAGCCCCAGCATTTT.

The genes are TRBV28 and TRBJ2-7; 7 bases match TRBD2. J lost 2 bases, V lost 7 bases, and 14 bases had no gene match. The CDR3 is 16 amino acids. Looked up from germline, CDR1 is MDHEN and CDR2 is SYDVKM. In DNA form, the CDR3 reads TGTGCCAGCACCACCTCGAGCGCGGGGAGGGCCTACGAGCAGTACTTC. Residues: CASTTSSAGRAYEQYF. Together with reference TRBV28 and TRBJ2-7, the CDR3 gives the full variable domain: DVKVTQSSRYLVKRTGEKVFLECVQDMDHENMFWYRQDPGLGLRLIYFSYDVKMKEKGDIPEGYSVSREKKERFSLILESASTNQTSMYLCASTTSSAGRAYEQYFGPGTRLTVT.

The chain carries TRBV7-2 and TRBJ1-2; 9 nucleotides align to TRBD1. J lost 4 bases, V lost 1 base, and 7 bases had no gene match. The germline CDR1 and CDR2 sequences are SGHTA and FQGNSA. CDR3 size: 16 residues. CDR3 loop: CASSLGTGAMGYGYTF. DNA for the CDR3: TGTGCCAGCAGCTTAGGGACAGGGGCGATGGGCTATGGCTACACCTTC.

This chain joins TRBV27 and TRBJ1-2, with D possibly matching TRBD1 (5 bases). V was shortened by 5 bases and J by 4 bases, with 14 bases between the two germline ends. CDR3 size: 14 residues. Germline CDR1 and CDR2: MNHEY and SMNVEV (reference sequence). The CDR3, as DNA: TGTGCCAGCAGTAGACACGGGGCAGCCTATGGCTACACCTTC. Translation gives CASSRHGAAYGYTF.

V usage is TRBV18 and J usage is TRBJ1-3; unclear D gene. Per the germline V gene, CDR1 is KGHSH and CDR2 is LQKENI. The CDR3 consists of 12 residues. V was pared by 3 bases and J by 9 bases, with 9 bases between. The CDR3 coding sequence is TGTGCCAGCTCACCCCCGGGTGGCACCATATATTTT. It yields the protein CASSPPGGTIYF.

J is TRBJ1-2 and V is TRBV2, with D perhaps TRBD1 (5 bases). This CDR3 is 13 amino acids long. Germline V gene sequence: CDR1 SNHLY, CDR2 FYNNEI. The V gene lost 6 bases and the J gene lost 4 bases, with 12 bases spanning the gap. This chain's CDR3 is CASSLRQSYGYTF. The CDR3, as DNA: TGTGCCAGCAGCTTGAGACAGAGCTATGGCTACACCTTC.